This TCR beta chain derives from a study of blood T cell repertoires in COVID-19 (dated by TCRdb to the early 2020s). Looking at the study overall: The collaborator samples originated in the United States, Italy and Spain and spanned the acute and convalescent phases of COVID-19. The prospective study material was composed of cDNA or gDNA derived from T cells, B-cell-depleted T cells, or PBMCs. Subjects who had been exposed to COVID-19, were actively infected with it, or had recovered from it provided the deeply sampled blood TCRbeta repertoires that made up the dataset. The repertoires were released in a freely available public database intended as a resource for research on the immune response to SARS-CoV-2. Samples were obtained from the ongoing ImmuneRACE study (first 160 participants) and from about 1,300 subjects provided by 6 global collaborators. A de-identified subject ID, COVID-19 status, age in years and sex were almost always included in the sample metadata. Where available, HLA class I and class II types were obtained from metadata supplied by the sample provider rather than from assay-based typing. Broad study findings and their caveats: The quantity of clinical and demographic metadata differed by source and by participant and was supplied without curation.

Each collaborating institution followed its own protocols to collect whole blood in K2EDTA tubes. Collaborator samples were shipped for TCRbeta analysis as frozen whole blood, isolated PBMCs, or DNA extracted from either sample type. Sequences LNHDA (CDR1) and SQIVND (CDR2) are obtained from the germline V gene (reference sequence). For this chain, trimming is 6 bases at the V end and 0 bases at the J end, and the number of junction bases without a gene match is 8. From its cysteine to its phenylalanine, the CDR3 spans 16 amino acids. CDR3 DNA is the only sequence kept; it has 48 bases, read in frame from the first base. TCRbeta CDR3 regions were amplified from genomic DNA using the immunoSEQ Assay, a bias-controlled multiplex PCR. In the paper's pipeline: The number of nucleated cells in each sample was estimated from the amplification of reference gene primers within the assay. To quantify the absolute abundance of each unique TCRbeta CDR3 rearrangement, sequence reads were collapsed and filtered. Productive Simpson clonality was computed per sample as the square root of Simpson's diversity index over productive rearrangements. This immuneACCESS table, as held by TCRdb, lists in-frame sequences with V and J called but not all clones. Of the missing ones, under half trace to an unresolved V gene in checked studies; the others have no known cause. That table supplies the V and J calls and clone size; D and trimming were determined from the DNA. Counted in this sample were around 300,000 clones; 87% of them appeared once. The top ten constitute 2% to 3% of the sample.

Worth noting for this clone: It lacks a known antigen. Base qualities were left out, and no much larger clone turns up one base away.

The sequence was obtained from a man aged 18-30 years with active or convalescent COVID-19. The sample consisted of peripheral blood. The rearranged segments are TRBV19 and TRBJ1-2; 9 of the junction bases match TRBD1. The nucleotides read TGTGCCAGTAGCCAAACAGGGGGCGGAACTAACTATGGCTACACCTTC. Its protein reads: CASSQTGGGTNYGYTF.